Described below is a single TCR beta chain sequence and its context. A read error may produce the germline difference seen at one junction end. These data belong to a study of blood T cells in healthy people across ages. A J-beta primer mix and a sample-barcoded 5' primer were used in a second PCR of roughly 6 to 12 cycles. TCRdb used MiXCR to reprocess the 5' RACE reads, holding one entry per CDR3 protein. The data contain hundreds of thousands of distinct CDR3 sequences, about 53% of them seen just once; the ten biggest clones take up over 35%. The CDR3 has 16 residues. Looked up from germline, CDR1 is ENHRY and CDR2 is SYGVKD.

This chain uses TRBV10-3 with TRBJ2-1, with a possible D match to TRBD2 (6 bases). Specimen: blood. This TCR came from a man aged 60-69 years in good health. The DNA of the CDR3 is TGTGCCATCAGTGAGTCGATAGCGGTCTCCTACAATGAGCAGCTCTTC. As protein: CAISESIAVSYNEQLF.